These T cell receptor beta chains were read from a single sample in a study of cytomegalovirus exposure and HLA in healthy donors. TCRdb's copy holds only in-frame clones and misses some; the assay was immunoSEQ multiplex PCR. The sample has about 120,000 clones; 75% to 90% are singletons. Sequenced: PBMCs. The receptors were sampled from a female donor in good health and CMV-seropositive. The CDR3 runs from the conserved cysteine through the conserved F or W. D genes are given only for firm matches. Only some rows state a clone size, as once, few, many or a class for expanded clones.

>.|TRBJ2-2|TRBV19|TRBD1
CASSPGQGYTGELFF
TGTGCCAGTAGTCCGGGACAGGGCTACACCGGGGAGCTGTTTTTT
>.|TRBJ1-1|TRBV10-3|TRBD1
CAISEPEDRADTEAFF
TGTGCCATCAGTGAGCCGGAGGACAGGGCGGACACTGAAGCTTTCTTT
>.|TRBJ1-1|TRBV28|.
CASSPPRGREGTNWAEAFF
TGTGCCAGCAGTCCCCCAAGGGGCAGGGAGGGCACCAACTGGGCTGAAGCTTTCTTT
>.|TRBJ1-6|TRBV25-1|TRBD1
CASRGQGWNSPLHF
TGTGCCAGCAGGGGACAGGGATGGAATTCACCCCTCCACTTT
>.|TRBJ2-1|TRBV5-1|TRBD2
CASSLSSTSGGALNEQFF
TGCGCCAGCAGCTTGTCCTCGACTAGCGGGGGAGCACTAAATGAGCAGTTCTTC
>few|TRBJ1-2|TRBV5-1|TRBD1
CASTLTGNYGYTF
TGCGCCAGCACCCTGACAGGGAACTATGGCTACACCTTC
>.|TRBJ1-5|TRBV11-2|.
CASSLGGSNQPQHF
TGTGCCAGCAGCTTAGGAGGTAGCAATCAGCCCCAGCATTTT
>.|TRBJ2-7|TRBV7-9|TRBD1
CASSHNRGYYEQYF
TGTGCCAGCAGCCACAACAGGGGATACTACGAGCAGTACTTC
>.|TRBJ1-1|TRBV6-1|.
CASSAPRGREAFF
TGTGCCAGCAGTGCCCCCAGGGGCCGAGAAGCTTTCTTT
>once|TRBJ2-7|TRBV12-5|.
CASAPTGVYEQYF
TGTGCTAGTGCCCCGACAGGAGTATACGAGCAGTACTTC
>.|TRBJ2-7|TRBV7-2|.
CASSSRRAYEQYF
TGTGCCAGCAGCTCTCGGCGAGCGTACGAGCAGTACTTC
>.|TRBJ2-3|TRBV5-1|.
CASSLVLGDTGTQYF
TGCGCCAGCAGCTTGGTGCTGGGGGACACGGGTACGCAGTATTTT
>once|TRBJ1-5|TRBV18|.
CASSPLGAGTQPQHF
TGTGCCAGCTCACCCCTGGGGGCCGGGACTCAGCCCCAGCATTTT
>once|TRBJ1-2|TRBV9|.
CASSVAGDYGYTF
TGTGCCAGCAGCGTGGCAGGGGACTATGGCTACACCTTC
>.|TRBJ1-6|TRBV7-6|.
CASSLGSPGSSYNSPLHF
TGTGCCAGCAGCTTAGGAAGTCCGGGAAGCTCCTATAATTCACCCCTCCACTTT
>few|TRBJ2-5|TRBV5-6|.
CASSLRPEGDAEETQYF
TGTGCCAGCAGCTTGAGGCCTGAGGGGGACGCTGAAGAGACCCAGTACTTC
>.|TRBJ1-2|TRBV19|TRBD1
CASSISRDRSNYGYTF
TGTGCCAGTAGCATCTCCCGGGACAGATCGAACTATGGCTACACCTTC
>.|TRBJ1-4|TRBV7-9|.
CASQAQGSSEKLFF
TGTGCCAGTCAGGCACAGGGATCTAGTGAAAAACTGTTTTTT
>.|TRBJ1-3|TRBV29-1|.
CSVLLFSGNTIYF
TGCAGCGTTCTCTTATTCTCTGGAAACACCATATATTTT
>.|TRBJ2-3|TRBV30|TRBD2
CAWKLAGSTDTQYF
TGTGCCTGGAAACTAGCGGGCAGCACAGATACGCAGTATTTT
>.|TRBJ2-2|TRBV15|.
CATSRDHRGGGELFF
TGTGCCACCAGCAGAGATCACAGGGGGGGCGGGGAGCTGTTTTTT
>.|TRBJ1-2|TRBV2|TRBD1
CASRALGQVVGYTF
TGCGCCAGCAGGGCCCTCGGACAGGTTGTGGGCTACACCTTC
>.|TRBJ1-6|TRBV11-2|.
CASSLSLGSPLHF
TGTGCCAGCAGCTTATCCCTGGGCTCACCCCTCCACTTT
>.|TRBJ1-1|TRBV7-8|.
CASSLVEAYEAFF
TGTGCCAGCAGCTTAGTTGAGGCGTACGAAGCTTTCTTT
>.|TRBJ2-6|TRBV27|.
CASRPAGSGANVLTF
TGTGCCAGTAGACCAGCGGGCTCTGGGGCCAACGTCCTGACTTTC
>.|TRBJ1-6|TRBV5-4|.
CASSLGTAAYNSPLHF
TGTGCCAGCAGCTTGGGGACAGCAGCCTATAATTCACCCCTCCACTTT